This TCR beta chain was identified during a study of blood T cell repertoires in COVID-19 (dated by TCRdb to 2020 to 2021). Concerning the study at large: Samples covering the acute and convalescent phases of COVID-19 were provided by collaborators in the United States, Italy and Spain. HLA class I and class II types, where available, came from metadata supplied by the sample provider rather than from assay-based typing. The samples were drawn from the first 160 participants of the ongoing ImmuneRACE study and from 1,254 subjects provided by 6 global collaborators. Sample metadata almost always included a de-identified subject ID, COVID-19 status, age in years and sex. Subjects who had been exposed to COVID-19, were actively infected with it, or had recovered from it provided the deeply sampled blood TCRbeta repertoires that made up the dataset. The repertoires were made available in a free public database intended to serve as a resource for research on the immune response to SARS-CoV-2. The prospective study material was composed of cDNA or gDNA derived from T cells, B-cell-depleted T cells, or PBMCs. The full study reports these points: Clinical and demographic metadata were provided uncurated, with the amount varying by source and participant.

From the cysteine up to the phenylalanine, the CDR3 has a length of 15 residues. Just CDR3 DNA is preserved here, 45 bases in frame from base 1. The V and J ends are trimmed by 6 bases and 8 bases, leaving 19 bases between them. For CDR1 and CDR2, the germline V gene lists KGHDR and SFDVKD. As to this clone: Its antigen remains undetermined. No much larger clone exists at a distance of one base, and base qualities are not known.

Samples from volunteer blood donors who had recovered from COVID-19 were contributed by a second Seattle source. The collaborating institutions used their own protocols to collect whole blood in K2EDTA tubes. For TCRbeta analysis, collaborators shipped samples in one of three forms: frozen whole blood, isolated PBMCs, or DNA extracted from either of those sample types. The immunoSEQ Assay, a bias-controlled multiplex PCR, was used to amplify TCRbeta CDR3 regions from genomic DNA. The authors' pipeline ran thus. Within the assay, amplification of reference gene primers was used to estimate how many nucleated cells each sample contained. To quantify the absolute abundance of each unique TCRbeta CDR3 rearrangement, sequence reads were collapsed and filtered. Productive Simpson clonality was computed per sample as the square root of Simpson's diversity index over productive rearrangements. The source is immuneACCESS, and TCRdb retained only in-frame sequences with V and J called. Part of the clones is not carried over; for the studies checked, unresolved V genes explain less than half of this, and the remainder is unexplained. That table furnishes V, J and clone size, whereas the DNA furnished D and trimming. A total of about 190,000 clones appear in this sample, over 75% of them only once. The ten largest clones add up to roughly 12% of the sample.

The chain links TRBV24-1 with TRBJ2-1, and perhaps TRBD1 as D gene, on 6 matching bases. The origin of this receptor is a middle-aged man who had recovered from COVID-19. Sequencing was performed on peripheral blood. The CDR3 region: CATSPLSAGAHEQFF. The DNA sequence is as follows: TGTGCCACCAGTCCTCTGAGTGCAGGGGCCCATGAGCAGTTCTTC.